The 8 T cell receptor beta chains in this list originate from one sample, sequenced in a study of shared clonotypes between healthy human individuals (dated by TCRdb to 2020 to 2021). The library was made by the immunoSEQ multiplex PCR assay. As stored in TCRdb, this immuneACCESS dataset retains in-frame rearrangements with V and J assigned. A fraction of the clones does not appear; measured against another copy, unresolved V genes explain less than half of the discrepancy, and the remainder lacks a known reason. The sample records 2,500,000 or so clones, around 94% of which are singletons. The ten largest clones take up roughly 0.13% of the sample. Sequencing was performed on naive CD4+ T cells sorted from blood. The sample's cell subset or site label, decoded: CD45RA+ positively selected. The receptors were gathered from a man between 18 and 29 years old in good health.

The J gene is TRBJ1-4, the V gene TRBV4-1; the D is unclear. Trimming removed 4 bases at V and 8 bases at J, with 14 bases between. Germline loops: CDR1 MGHRA, CDR2 YSYEKL. This CDR3 is 14 amino acids long. The CDR3 spells CASSRPGPGEKLFF. The CDR3 DNA reads as TGCGCCAGCAGCCGGCCCGGCCCCGGAGAAAAACTGTTTTTT.

The V gene is TRBV6-5, the J gene TRBJ2-2; 7 bases line up with TRBD1. The V and J ends lost 4 bases and 3 bases, in that order; junction bases with no gene match: 5. The CDR3 is 15 residues long. The germline CDR1 and CDR2 sequences are MNHEY and SVGAGI. CDR3 DNA: TGTGCCAGCAGTTTGGGACAGACTTACACCGGGGAGCTGTTTTTT. Amino acids: CASSLGQTYTGELFF.

The V call is TRBV18, the J call TRBJ1-2, with 11 bases matching TRBD1. Germline CDR1 reads KGHSH; CDR2 reads LQKENI. V dropped 2 bases and J dropped 4; count of bases not matched to a gene: 6. This CDR3 is built from 16 residues. This CDR3 is CASSPSPGTGGYGYTF. The DNA for the CDR3 is TGTGCCAGCTCACCATCTCCGGGGACAGGGGGCTATGGCTACACCTTC.

The CDR3 here is CAWRRTANYGYTF. The CDR3 bases are TGTGCCTGGCGGAGGACTGCTAACTATGGCTACACCTTC. This chain uses TRBV30 with TRBJ1-2, with D hard to call. This CDR3 comprises 13 residues. The germline V and J ends were trimmed by 5 bases and 0 bases, with 10 bases remaining between them. Germline V gene data show CDR1 as GTSNPN and CDR2 as SVGIG (reference sequence).

V gene TRBV20-1 combines with J gene TRBJ2-5; D is undetermined. Between the trimmed V and J ends, which lost 6 bases and 4 bases, there was a span of 9 bases. The germline V gene encodes CDR1 DFQATT and CDR2 SNEGSKA (reference sequence). The CDR3 runs to 11 residues. The CDR3 DNA reads as TGCAGTGCCTTAATAGGAGAGACCCAGTACTTC. As protein: CSALIGETQYF.

The count of this clone is one. This same CDR3 is encoded by further DNA sequences in the sample. The chain combines TRBV28 with TRBJ2-5; D ambiguous. Germline loops: CDR1 MDHEN, CDR2 SYDVKM. Trimming left V 4 bases short and J 2 bases short, with 2 bases between. This CDR3 has 11 residues. Written as DNA, the CDR3 is TGTGCCAGCAGTTCTCAAGAGACCCAGTACTTC. Translated, it gives CASSSQETQYF.

This chain connects TRBV15 to TRBJ1-2; D unclear. The CDR3 is 14 residues long. Germline-derived CDR1 and CDR2 are LNHNV and YYDKDF (reference sequence). Trimming shortened V by 4 bases and J by 3 bases, and 12 bases separated the two germline ends. CDR3 coding DNA: TGTGCCACCAGCATAAAAGGGTCGGACTATGGCTACACCTTC. Amino acids: CATSIKGSDYGYTF.

The rearrangement joins TRBV6-1 to TRBJ2-7; 7 positions agree with TRBD1. V lost 4 bases and J lost 9; bases outside the gene matches: 6. This CDR3 has 12 residues. Germline V gene sequence: CDR1 MNHNS, CDR2 SASEGT. CDR3 loop: CASSGQGEGQYF. The CDR3 DNA is TGTGCCAGCAGTGGACAGGGAGAAGGGCAGTACTTC.